Here is one TCR beta chain with its context. Its antigen is currently unknown. This sample is part of a study of T cell repertoires in cytomegalovirus infection. Study context: CMV infection together with matching HLA type was indicated by public TCR beta signatures.

TCRdb used MiXCR to reprocess the reads, holding one entry per CDR3 protein. The table lists roughly 860,000 distinct CDR3 sequences, roughly 33% of them singletons, with approximately 13% in the top ten. General study results and limits: There were HLA-C-restricted CMV-specific TCR beta clonotypes dominating the ex vivo response.

From germline, CDR1 is SGHAT and CDR2 FQNNGV. The CDR3 has 15 residues. The V segment lost 4 bases and the J segment 4 bases; nucleotides outside the gene matches: 7. The receptor's source is a human donor in good health (CMV status not recorded). Some clones in this sample may be carry-over from other donors' samples. The chain recombines TRBV11-2 with TRBJ2-3, with 8 nucleotides matching TRBD2. The sequencing used cultured CD8+ T cells from PBMCs, collected from culture after CMV antigen stimulation. The CDR3 region is CASSSGGARADTQYF. In DNA form, the CDR3 reads TGTGCCAGCAGCTCCGGGGGGGCCAGAGCAGATACGCAGTATTTT.